This TCR beta chain is from a study of early T cells in non-severe SARS-CoV-2 infection (dated by TCRdb to about 2021). For the study in its entirety: Bulk RNA from unsorted whole blood was used for TCR sequencing, so alpha and beta chains could not be paired.

This was a case-control study nested in a cohort of healthcare workers in London, UK, who had nasopharyngeal swab PCR tests and blood samples taken every week. Healthcare workers were recruited between 23 and 31 March 2020, during the week of the UK lockdown, and were followed weekly for up to roughly 15 weeks. This clonotype was seen ten or more times. What antigen it recognizes has not been identified. Base qualities are not provided; no much larger clone lies one nucleotide away. V is reduced by 6 bases and J by 1 base, leaving a spacing of 13 bases between them. The CDR3 goes from the cysteine to the phenylalanine over 15 residues. Only the CDR3 DNA stays, 45 bases, in frame from base 1. Sequences LNHDA (CDR1) and SQIVND (CDR2) are obtained from the germline V gene (reference sequence). The library was produced with 5' RACE. TCRdb lists the instrument as NextSeq 500. Unique molecular identifiers were attached to individual cDNA molecules in the TCR library protocol so that sequencing error and PCR bias could be corrected. TCR alpha and beta chains were both sequenced, and the abundances of alpha and beta sequences in each sample were closely correlated with each other. Per the original workflow: Decombinator V4 was used to annotate the V gene, J gene and CDR3 of the TCR sequences. Expanded TCRs were defined as changing significantly between any two time points under a Poisson model with p below 0.0001. TCR abundances were normalised to the total number of TCRs sequenced per sample and were expressed as counts per million. TRAV1-2 paired with TRAJ12, TRAJ20 or TRAJ33 defined MAIT TCRs, while TRAV10 paired with TRAJ18 defined iNKT TCRs. VDJdb, accessed 1 November 2021, was searched for CMV, EBV and SARS-CoV-2 annotated TCRs, excluding TCRs annotated for multiple antigens. TCRdb redid the processing of the public reads, applying fastp at Q25 and MiXCR, and retained in-frame beta chains. Rows with a matching CDR3 protein are joined into one entry that keeps the most common DNA and genes. The V and J calls, along with clone size, are taken from TCRdb and not from the paper's own processing. Across this sample there are about 28,000 distinct CDR3 sequences, with roughly 5.9% seen only once. 0.92% of the sample is held by the ten biggest clonotypes.

What the study reported, not specific to this receptor: Matching against VDJdb was skewed toward anti-spike CD8 responses, likely underestimated virus-specific expansions, and missed private and CD4 specificities.

The receptor's source is an adult who was a healthcare worker with PCR-confirmed SARS-CoV-2 infection or an uninfected control (not recorded which). Sequenced: whole blood. The chain employs TRBV19 and TRBJ1-5, and possibly TRBD1, on 5 matching bases. In nucleotide form, the sequence is TGTGCCAGTAGGCAGGGTATGTTGAGCAATCAGCCCCAGCATTTT. Translated, this gives CASRQGMLSNQPQHF.